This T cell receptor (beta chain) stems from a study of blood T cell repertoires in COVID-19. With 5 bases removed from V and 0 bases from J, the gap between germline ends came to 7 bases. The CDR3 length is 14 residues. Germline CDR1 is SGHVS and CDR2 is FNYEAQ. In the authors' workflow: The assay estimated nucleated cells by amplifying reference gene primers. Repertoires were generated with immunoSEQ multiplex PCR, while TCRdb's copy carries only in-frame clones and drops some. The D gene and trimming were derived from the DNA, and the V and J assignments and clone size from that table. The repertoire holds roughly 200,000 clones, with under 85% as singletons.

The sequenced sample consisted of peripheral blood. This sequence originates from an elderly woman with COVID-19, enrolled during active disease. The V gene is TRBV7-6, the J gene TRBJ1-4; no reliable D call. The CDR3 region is CASSARTTNEKLFF. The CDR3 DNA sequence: TGTGCCAGCAGCGCCAGAACAACTAATGAAAAACTGTTTTTT.